One and the same sample provided the 18 T cell receptor beta chains below, sequenced in a study of CD8+ T cells in alopecia areata. As the sequencing template, cDNA was produced by extracting RNA and reverse transcribing it. The data were produced by immunoSEQ multiplex PCR, yet TCRdb's version contains in-frame clones alone and is incomplete. The table has 140,000 to 150,000 clones, around 87% seen once. Specimen: CD8+ T cells sorted from blood, collected at week 0. These receptor sequences come from a human donor with alopecia areata.

This chain uses TRBV7-9 with TRBJ2-7, with no clear D. Trimming removed 1 base from V and 2 bases from J, with 12 bases in between. Germline V gene sequence: CDR1 SEHNR, CDR2 FQNEAQ (reference sequence). The CDR3 has 15 residues. Here the CDR3 reads CASSLGGVPPYEQYF. CDR3 DNA: TGTGCCAGCAGCTTAGGTGGGGTGCCCCCCTACGAGCAGTACTTC.

In its sample, this clone was seen a few times. This chain connects TRBV5-5 to TRBJ2-7; D perhaps matches TRBD1 (5 bases). Germline CDR1 is SGHKS and CDR2 is YYEKEE (reference sequence). Trimming took off 1 base at V and 2 bases at J, with 10 bases between the two ends. The CDR3 sequence is 14 residues long. The CDR3 loop reads CASSLLRGPYEQYF. CDR3 nucleotides: TGTGCCAGCAGCTTGTTAAGGGGCCCCTACGAGCAGTACTTC.

This chain uses TRBV9 with TRBJ2-2, with 9 bases aligning to TRBD1. This CDR3 spans 17 amino acids. V lost 3 bases and J lost 0; bases outside the gene matches: 6. Per germline, CDR1 SGDLS and CDR2 YYNGEE. The CDR3 spells CASSDSRDRANTGELFF. In DNA form, the CDR3 reads TGTGCCAGCAGCGACAGCCGGGACAGGGCGAACACCGGGGAGCTGTTTTTT.

This CDR3 is CASSHGWGTAQETQYF. DNA of the CDR3: TGTGCCAGTAGCCACGGTTGGGGGACAGCACAAGAGACCCAGTACTTC. The rearrangement uses TRBV19 and TRBJ2-5, with TRBD1 matching 7 bases. Germline V gives CDR1 LNHDA, CDR2 SQIVND (reference sequence). V lost 6 bases and J lost 2; bases outside the gene matches: 12. CDR3 length equals 16 residues.

This chain uses TRBV27 with TRBJ1-2; TRBD1 might be the D (6 bases). Germline V gene data show CDR1 as MNHEY and CDR2 as SMNVEV (reference sequence). Between the trimmed V and J ends, which lost 5 bases and 3 bases, there was a span of 25 bases. This CDR3 spans 18 amino acids. The CDR3 bases are TGTGCCAGCAGTGGACCCGTACCACTCGGGGGGCCCTACTATGGCTACACCTTC. It codes for CASSGPVPLGGPYYGYTF.

The chain links TRBV7-6 to TRBJ2-7; D assignment may be TRBD1 or TRBD2 (5 bases each). Germline loops: CDR1 SGHVS, CDR2 FNYEAQ. The CDR3 has 12 amino acids. Trimming stripped 10 bases from V and 3 bases from J, with 13 bases between. The CDR3 region is CATNEGNYEQYF. The DNA of the CDR3 is TGTGCCACCAACGAGGGGAACTACGAGCAGTACTTC.

The rearrangement joins TRBV7-9 to TRBJ2-1; D not resolved. The CDR3 has 16 residues. Germline assignment: CDR1 SEHNR and CDR2 FQNEAQ (reference sequence). Trimming shortened V by 1 base and J by 6 bases, and 16 bases separated the two germline ends. The CDR3 region has the DNA TGTGCCAGCAGCTTAGTTATGGGATCCAGCAGCAATGAGCAGTTCTTC. Translating gives CASSLVMGSSSNEQFF.

This clone was observed a few times. The rearrangement uses TRBV6-6 and TRBJ2-5; 10 bases are a match to TRBD2. This CDR3 contains 16 residues. CDR1 and CDR2 (germline): MNHNY, SVGAGI (reference sequence). With V trimmed by 6 bases and J by 4 bases, 11 bases remained unmatched. The CDR3 region is CASSLRLAGVRETQYF. In DNA, the CDR3 is TGTGCCAGCAGCCTTCGTCTAGCGGGAGTACGAGAGACCCAGTACTTC.

V gene TRBV6-5 combines with J gene TRBJ2-7; TRBD1 is a possible D gene (5 bases). There are 14 residues in the CDR3. The germline V and J ends were trimmed by 4 bases and 1 base, with 11 bases remaining between them. Germline assignment: CDR1 MNHEY and CDR2 SVGAGI. The CDR3 loop is CASSSLQGSYEQYF. The CDR3 DNA sequence: TGTGCCAGCAGTTCCCTTCAGGGATCCTACGAGCAGTACTTC.

V gene TRBV9 combines with J gene TRBJ2-1; D is unresolved. Trimming stripped 4 bases from V and 6 bases from J, with 11 bases between. Germline CDR1 reads SGDLS; CDR2 reads YYNGEE. CDR3 length: 13 amino acids. In DNA, the CDR3 is TGTGCCAGCAGCCCCCCCTCTACCAATGAGCAGTTCTTC. Its protein product is CASSPPSTNEQFF.

The rearrangement uses TRBV6-5 and TRBJ2-1, with D possibly TRBD1 on 7 matching bases. The V end lost 6 bases, the J end lost 4 bases, and 16 bases lay between the germline ends. CDR1 and CDR2 from the germline V gene are MNHEY and SVGAGI. This CDR3 is built from 15 residues. The CDR3 DNA is TGTGCCAGCAGCCAGGGCGGGGACAGATACAATGAGCAGTTCTTC. It codes for CASSQGGDRYNEQFF.

The CDR3: CASSSRDSSNYGYTF. The CDR3, as DNA: TGTGCCAGCAGCTCCCGGGACAGTTCTAACTATGGCTACACCTTC. The chain recombines TRBV7-9 with TRBJ1-2, with 7 nucleotides matching TRBD1. With 4 bases clipped from V and 0 bases from J, the junction kept 5 bases outside the gene matches. Germline loops: CDR1 SEHNR, CDR2 FQNEAQ (reference sequence). The CDR3 is made up of 15 amino acids.

CDR3 DNA sequence: TGTGCCAGCAGTAGTGGTAGCGGGGGCTCCTACAATGAGCAGTTCTTC. It translates to CASSSGSGGSYNEQFF. The chain is built from TRBV9 and TRBJ2-1, with 9 bases identical to TRBD2. The trim removed 5 bases at V and 0 bases at J, leaving 6 bases unmatched. Germline V gene lookup returns CDR1 SGDLS and CDR2 YYNGEE. The CDR3 contains 16 residues. Full variable domain (rest looked up from reference TRBV9 and TRBJ2-1): DSGVTQTPKHLITATGQRVTLRCSPRSGDLSVYWYQQSLDQGLQFLIQYYNGEERAKGNILERFSAQQFPDLHSELNLSSLELGDSALYFCASSSGSGGSYNEQFFGPGTRLTVL.

The rearrangement uses TRBV7-9 and TRBJ2-5; D unresolved. The CDR3 extends over 10 amino acids. CDR1 is SEHNR and CDR2 is FQNEAQ in the germline V gene (reference sequence). Trimming stripped 5 bases from V and 7 bases from J, with 5 bases between. CDR3 protein: CASSLGTQYF. As DNA, the CDR3 is TGTGCCAGCAGCCTTGGGACCCAGTACTTC. The full variable domain, its missing parts supplied by reference TRBV7-9 and TRBJ2-5, is DTGVSQNPRHKITKRGQNVTFRCDPISEHNRLYWYRQTLGQGPEFLTYFQNEAQLEKSRLLSDRFSAERPKGSFSTLEIQRTEQGDSAMYLCASSLGTQYFGPGTRLLVL.

The V and J genes are TRBV27 and TRBJ2-3, with 10 bases fitting TRBD2. With 7 bases clipped from V and 4 bases from J, the junction kept 14 bases outside the gene matches. This CDR3 has 17 amino acids. Germline V gene sequence: CDR1 MNHEY, CDR2 SMNVEV (reference sequence). The CDR3, as DNA: TGTGCCAGCATCCCTCCGAGAGCGGGGGGGCCCCCAGATACGCAGTATTTT. Translating it yields CASIPPRAGGPPDTQYF.

This chain uses TRBV5-1 with TRBJ2-7; TRBD1 or TRBD2 may be the D gene (6 bases each). This CDR3 has 14 residues. Deletions cut 1 base from V and 5 bases from J, with 13 bases between. Per germline, CDR1 SGHRS and CDR2 YFSETQ. Here the CDR3 DNA reads TGCGCCAGCAGCTTGTCCGGGGGCAGAGACGAGCAGTACTTC. This codes for CASSLSGGRDEQYF.

The chain has TRBV27 and TRBJ2-7, with D possibly being TRBD2 (6 bases). Germline V gene lookup returns CDR1 MNHEY and CDR2 SMNVEV (reference sequence). This CDR3 is 13 amino acids long. Between the trimmed V and J ends, which lost 4 bases and 0 bases, there was a span of 7 bases. CDR3 in amino acids: CASSSGLSYEQYF. CDR3 sequence (DNA): TGTGCCAGCAGTTCGGGACTCTCCTACGAGCAGTACTTC.

The J gene is TRBJ2-2, the V gene TRBV2; the match to TRBD2 covers 13 bases. This CDR3 comprises 15 residues. After removal of 8 bases from V and 6 bases from J, the junction contained 6 bases not matched to a gene. CDR1 and CDR2 from the germline V gene are SNHLY and FYNNEI. CDR3 sequence reads: CASSSTSGRSGELFF. The CDR3 bases are TGTGCCAGCTCCTCGACTAGCGGGAGGTCCGGGGAGCTGTTTTTT.